This T cell receptor beta chain appears in the sequencing data of a study of T cells in Graves' hyperthyroidism and ophthalmopathy. General study results and limits: Blood shared most expanded thyroid clonotypes above 0.001.

The CDR3 regions of TCR beta were amplified from RNA transcripts. First-round RT-PCR of the TCR CDR3 relied on the HTBI primer set. MiXCR, run by TCRdb on the multiplex PCR reads, gives a single entry per CDR3 protein. Of a few hundred thousand distinct CDR3 sequences in the sample, 20% were seen once. Trimming pared 4 bases from V and 4 bases from J, leaving 13 bases between. The V gene's germline CDR1 is SNHLY and CDR2 FYNNEI. The length of the CDR3 is 14 residues. This clonotype was counted ten times or more. Its antigen is as yet unknown. This receptor was obtained from a man between 18 and 29 years old with Graves' hyperthyroidism. This rearrangement joins TRBV2 to TRBJ2-5, with D unclear. The specimen sequenced was blood. The CDR3 DNA is TGTGCCAGCAGTGTCAAGAGCTACCTAGAGACCCAGTACTTC. Translating it yields CASSVKSYLETQYF.